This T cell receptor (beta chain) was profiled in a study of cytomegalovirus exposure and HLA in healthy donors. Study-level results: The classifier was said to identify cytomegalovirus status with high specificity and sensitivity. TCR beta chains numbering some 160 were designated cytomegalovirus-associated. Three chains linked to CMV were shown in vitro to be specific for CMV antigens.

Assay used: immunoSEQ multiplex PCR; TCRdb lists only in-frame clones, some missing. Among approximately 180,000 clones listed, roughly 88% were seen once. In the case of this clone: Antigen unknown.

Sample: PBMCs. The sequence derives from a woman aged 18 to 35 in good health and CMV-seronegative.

The CDR3, as DNA: TGTGCCAGCAGCCTAACAGGGGGCGCCGGGGTAAGATTGGAGTACTTC. This sequence encodes CASSLTGGAGVRLEYF. The V and J genes are TRBV5-8 and TRBJ2-4, with TRBD1 identical over 9 bases. CDR1 SGHTS and CDR2 YDEGEE come from the germline V gene. The CDR3 contains 16 residues. Trimming took 4 bases from V and 14 from J; bases not matched to a gene: 19.